This T cell receptor beta chain was captured by sequencing in a study of blood T cell repertoires in COVID-19 (dated by TCRdb to 2018 to 2020). General notes on the study: Samples covering the acute and convalescent phases of COVID-19 were provided by collaborators in the United States, Italy and Spain. The prospective study material was composed of cDNA or gDNA derived from T cells, B-cell-depleted T cells, or PBMCs. The dataset comprised deeply sampled blood TCRbeta repertoires from subjects exposed to, actively infected with, or recovered from COVID-19. The repertoires were released in a freely available public database meant as a resource for research on the immune response to SARS-CoV-2. The samples were drawn from two sources: the first 160 participants of the ongoing ImmuneRACE study, and 1,000 to 1,500 subjects contributed by 6 global collaborators. Sample metadata almost always included a de-identified subject ID, COVID-19 status, age in years and sex. Where available, HLA class I and class II types were taken from metadata supplied by the sample provider and were not determined by assay-based typing.

Comments on this clone: This clone's antigen is unknown. Qualities for individual bases were not recorded, and no much larger clone is one base off.

In the prospective study, participants were about 18 to 95 years old, resided in around 25 geographic areas of the United States, and were enrolled through a virtual design. In the prospective study, participants were assigned to cohorts based on the clinical history participants reported in a screening survey and a study questionnaire. For ImmuneRACE Cohort 3, a participant was defined as recovered based on two consecutive negative NP/OP PCR tests, clearance by a healthcare professional, or resolution of symptoms. Each participant in the prospective study had whole blood, serum and a nasopharyngeal or oropharyngeal swab collected by mobile phlebotomists. Prospective study participants could optionally give additional blood draws and questionnaires over a 2-month period. Blood samples from the prospective study were shipped frozen or at room temperature prior to DNA extraction. The immunoSEQ Assay, a bias-controlled multiplex PCR, was used to amplify TCRbeta CDR3 regions from genomic DNA. The published analysis was carried out like this. The number of nucleated cells in each sample was estimated by amplification of reference gene primers within the assay. To quantify the absolute abundance of each unique TCRbeta CDR3 rearrangement, sequence reads were collapsed and filtered. For each sample, productive Simpson clonality was calculated by taking the square root of Simpson's diversity index across productive rearrangements. This immuneACCESS table, as held by TCRdb, lists in-frame sequences with V and J called but not all clones. Of the missing ones, under half trace to an unresolved V gene in checked studies; the others have no known cause. The V and J calls and clone size were taken over from that table, and D and trimming were inferred from the DNA. This sample holds hundreds of thousands of clones; nearly 90% were observed only once. Over 9% of the sample lies in the top ten.

In the germline V gene (reference sequence), CDR1 corresponds to MNHEY and CDR2 to SMNVEV. The V end loses 6 bases and the J end loses 1 base, and a stretch of 22 bases separates them. The CDR3 runs 17 amino acids, cysteine and phenylalanine included. The CDR3 DNA has 51 bases and is translated from base 1. Study-level results and caveats: The quantity of clinical and demographic metadata differed by source and by participant and was supplied without curation.

Rearrangement joined TRBV27 to TRBJ2-7; possibly the D gene is TRBD1, per 6 matching bases. Sequenced material: PBMCs or T cells enriched from blood (not recorded which). The clonotype originates from a woman aged 25 to 39 who had recovered from COVID-19. The bases read TGTGCCAGCAGCTACCCCCCTTCGACAGGTGATTCCTACGAGCAGTACTTC. It translates to CASSYPPSTGDSYEQYF.